This TCR beta chain appears in the sequencing data of a study of Ad26.COV2.S vaccination and SARS-CoV-2 variants. Trimming left V 2 bases short and J 6 bases short, with 17 bases between. The CDR3 totals 15 residues. Germline-derived CDR1 and CDR2 are MDHEN and SYDVKM. Using immunoSEQ multiplex PCR, the repertoire was profiled, and TCRdb retains in-frame clones only, with some absent. The data hold a few hundred thousand clones, with approximately 87% observed a single time. As to treatment: over 15 received Ad26.COV2.S at low or high dose, single or two shots; roughly five received placebo; per-sample allocation not given. Samples were taken on day 63 after the first vaccine or placebo injection. The sample came from a Boston adult aged 18-55 years. In the vaccine, an Ad26 vector expressed the SARS-CoV-2 spike of the Wuhan strain.

V and J are TRBV28 and TRBJ2-7; D may be TRBD2 (7 bases). The receptor was derived from a person aged 18-60 years who received the Ad26.COV2.S COVID-19 vaccine or a placebo. Specimen: peripheral blood, collected in a trial of Ad26.COV2.S vaccine versus placebo. For the CDR3, the DNA is TGTGCCAGCAGTTTACCACGGGGGGCTGTGATCGAGCAGTACTTC. Translating it yields CASSLPRGAVIEQYF.